This is a list of T cell receptor beta chains from one sample in a study of identical twins. A single record per CDR3 protein comes from TCRdb applying MiXCR to the 5' RACE reads. The sample shows 1.5 million to 2 million distinct CDR3 sequences, under 35% of them seen only once. Material for sequencing was cord blood. These receptors came from a newborn girl in good health. Each CDR3 is given with its conserved first and last residue. A D gene is named only where the DNA matches it firmly. Only some rows state a clone size, as once, few, many or a class for expanded clones.

NA,TRBJ2-1,TRBV18,NA,CASSPTGVHEQFF,TGTGCCAGCTCACCTACAGGAGTCCACGAGCAGTTCTTC
NA,TRBJ2-4,TRBV7-2,NA,CASSLIAVAKNIQYF,TGTGCCAGCAGCTTGATAGCGGTAGCCAAAAACATTCAGTACTTC
NA,TRBJ2-3,TRBV7-8,NA,CASSLGRVVTDTQYF,TGTGCCAGCAGCTTAGGCAGGGTGGTCACAGATACGCAGTATTTT
NA,TRBJ1-6,TRBV12-3/TRBV12-4,NA,CASRQTDRRSYNSPLHF,TGTGCCAGCAGGCAGACAGATCGTCGCTCCTATAATTCACCCCTCCACTTT
NA,TRBJ2-2,TRBV12-3/TRBV12-4,TRBD2,CASRPGLAPGELFF,TGTGCCAGCAGACCGGGACTAGCGCCCGGGGAGCTGTTTTTT
NA,TRBJ2-1,TRBV4-1,NA,CASSQDWHEQFF,TGCGCCAGCAGCCAAGATTGGCATGAGCAGTTCTTC
NA,TRBJ2-1,TRBV29-1,NA,CSVAARNPNNEQFF,TGCAGCGTTGCCGCACGGAACCCGAACAATGAGCAGTTCTTC
NA,TRBJ1-4,TRBV12-3/TRBV12-4,TRBD1,CASSAGQGIRVNEKLFF,TGTGCCAGCAGTGCGGGACAGGGGATCAGGGTTAATGAAAAACTGTTTTTT
few,TRBJ1-4,TRBV14,NA,CASSQRPLPGKGNEKLFF,TGTGCCAGCAGCCAAAGGCCCCTTCCGGGGAAGGGTAATGAAAAACTGTTTTTT
NA,TRBJ1-5,TRBV6-5,TRBD1,CASADRGAGNQPQHF,TGTGCCAGCGCTGACAGGGGAGCAGGCAATCAGCCCCAGCATTTT
NA,TRBJ2-7,TRBV20-1,TRBD1,CSANPLRGFNYEQYF,TGCAGTGCTAACCCACTCAGGGGGTTTAACTACGAGCAGTACTTC
once,TRBJ2-5,TRBV4-2,TRBD2,CASSQAFAGGYNEQYF,TGTGCCAGCAGCCAAGCCTTTGCGGGAGGGTACAATGAGCAGTACTTC
NA,TRBJ2-7,TRBV20-1,TRBD2,CSARDSRESYNEQYF,TGCAGTGCTAGAGATTCGCGGGAGTCCTACAATGAGCAGTACTTC
NA,TRBJ2-1,TRBV5-1,NA,CASSLSPSDNEQFF,TGCGCCAGCAGCTTGAGCCCTAGTGACAATGAGCAGTTCTTC
few,TRBJ2-1,TRBV7-9,NA,CASSSPSEGARDEQFF,TGTGCCAGCAGCTCCCCCTCCGAGGGAGCAAGGGATGAGCAGTTCTTC
NA,TRBJ2-1,TRBV28,TRBD1,CASSLPGTGRYNEQFF,TGTGCCAGCAGTTTACCCGGGACAGGGAGATACAATGAGCAGTTCTTC
NA,TRBJ1-1,TRBV11-2,NA,CASSLGLAGSEAFF,TGTGCCAGCAGCTTAGGGCTGGCAGGCTCTGAAGCTTTCTTT
few,TRBJ2-6,TRBV20-1,TRBD1,CSARALPGQGPSGANVLTF,TGCAGTGCTAGAGCCCTTCCGGGACAGGGACCATCCGGGGCCAACGTCCTGACTTTC
NA,TRBJ2-1,TRBV25-1,NA,CASSESFRVSHHYNEQFF,TGTGCCAGCAGTGAATCATTCCGAGTATCCCACCACTACAATGAGCAGTTCTTC
few,TRBJ2-1,TRBV10-3,TRBD2,CAISEFPGLAGDNEQFF,TGTGCCATCAGTGAGTTCCCGGGACTAGCGGGGGACAATGAGCAGTTCTTC
NA,TRBJ2-5,TRBV29-1,NA,CSVEIQETQYF,TGCAGCGTTGAAATACAAGAGACCCAGTACTTC
NA,TRBJ2-7,TRBV20-1,NA,CSAKGPNYEQYF,TGCAGTGCTAAAGGACCAAACTACGAGCAGTACTTC
NA,TRBJ1-5,TRBV5-1,TRBD1,CASSLVPTGNNQPQHF,TGCGCCAGCAGCTTGGTGCCGACAGGGAATAATCAGCCCCAGCATTTT
NA,TRBJ2-1,TRBV20-1,TRBD1,CSAGPGTGGYNEQFF,TGCAGTGCGGGCCCCGGGACAGGGGGCTACAATGAGCAGTTCTTC
few,TRBJ1-1,TRBV7-9,TRBD1,CASSAQRITSGGEEAFF,TGTGCCAGCAGCGCTCAACGGATAACGTCAGGGGGGGAGGAAGCTTTCTTT
NA,TRBJ2-1,TRBV24-1,TRBD2,CATSDSMAGGVQFF,TGTGCCACCAGTGATTCGATGGCGGGAGGGGTGCAGTTCTTC
NA,TRBJ2-2,TRBV20-1,NA,CSAPEQGFTGELFF,TGCAGTGCTCCCGAGCAAGGTTTCACCGGGGAGCTGTTTTTT
NA,TRBJ2-5,TRBV11-1,TRBD2,CASSSGYQETRYF,TGTGCCAGCAGTAGCGGGTACCAAGAGACCCGGTACTTC
few,TRBJ2-4,TRBV4-1,TRBD2,CASSHKLAGGEIQYF,TGCGCCAGCAGCCACAAACTAGCGGGGGGCGAGATTCAGTACTTC
NA,TRBJ2-4,TRBV3-1,NA,CASSQDGQRSKNIQYF,TGTGCCAGCAGCCAAGATGGGCAGCGCTCCAAAAACATTCAGTACTTC
many,TRBJ2-4,TRBV6-5,NA,CASSRSGEAKNIQYF,TGTGCCAGCAGTCGTTCTGGGGAGGCCAAAAACATTCAGTACTTC
NA,TRBJ1-4,TRBV4-2,TRBD1,CASSPSAGGLSTNEKLFF,TGTGCCAGCAGCCCTTCGGCAGGGGGGCTTTCAACTAATGAAAAACTGTTTTTT
few,TRBJ2-7,TRBV20-1,TRBD2,CSARDGGGSYEQYF,TGCAGTGCTAGAGACGGGGGGGGCTCCTACGAGCAGTACTTC
NA,TRBJ2-3,TRBV10-3,NA,CAIRGTEVRLDTDTQYF,TGTGCCATCAGGGGGACGGAAGTTAGGTTGGACACAGATACGCAGTATTTT
few,TRBJ1-2,TRBV7-8,NA,CASSPRDLLDNYGYTF,TGTGCCAGCAGCCCCCGGGACCTACTAGATAACTATGGCTACACCTTC
NA,TRBJ2-5,TRBV20-1,NA,CSARGGRAFQETQYF,TGCAGTGCTAGAGGGGGGAGAGCCTTCCAGGAGACCCAGTACTTC
NA,TRBJ2-1,TRBV11-2,NA,CASSWTVNEQFF,TGTGCCAGCAGCTGGACGGTCAATGAGCAGTTCTTC
NA,TRBJ1-2,TRBV6-6,NA,CASSYITDYGYTF,TGTGCCAGCAGTTACATAACGGACTATGGCTACACCTTC